This is a list of T cell receptor beta chains from one sample in a study of vaccination and CD4 T cells after COVID-19. Which antigens these TCRs recognize remains unknown. In TCRdb, the PCR reads were re-called with MiXCR into one record per CDR3 protein. Counted here are under 25,000 distinct CDR3 sequences, 26% occurring once; the ten biggest clones make up about a tenth. Input material: cultured CD4+ T cells from blood. The source is a human donor with COVID-19. Each CDR3 is given with its conserved first and last residue. The D gene is left open where the match is weak. Clone size appears in some rows only: once, few, many, or a class for an expanded clone.

size,V,D,J,CDR3,DNA
few,TRBV5-1,TRBD1,TRBJ1-1,CASKGGGTEAFF,TGCGCCAGCAAAGGGGGCGGCACTGAAGCTTTCTTT
few,TRBV6-1,-,TRBJ1-6,CASSTKRTGHNSPLHF,TGTGCCAGCAGTACTAAGCGGACCGGCCATAATTCACCCCTCCACTTT
few,TRBV19,TRBD1,TRBJ1-5,CASSRGGDREGAPQHF,TGTGCCAGTAGTAGAGGGGGGGACAGGGAAGGGGCGCCCCAGCATTTT
few,TRBV9,-,TRBJ1-2,CASSVARAEGYTF,TGTGCCAGCAGCGTAGCCAGAGCAGAGGGCTACACCTTC
-,TRBV19,TRBD2,TRBJ2-5,CASSIRLGLAGGRQETQYF,TGTGCCAGTAGTATACGCCTCGGACTAGCGGGGGGGCGCCAAGAGACCCAGTACTTC
few,TRBV6-1,TRBD2,TRBJ2-5,CASSSGGKQETQYF,TGTGCCAGCTCTAGCGGGGGGAAGCAAGAGACCCAGTACTTC
-,TRBV12-3/TRBV12-4,TRBD1,TRBJ2-5,CTSSFWDRLQETQYF,TGTACCAGCAGTTTTTGGGACAGGTTACAAGAGACCCAGTACTTC
medium-sized,TRBV7-2,-,TRBJ1-2,CASSLSGVGGYTF,TGTGCCAGCAGCTTATCAGGGGTTGGTGGCTACACCTTC
-,TRBV27,-,TRBJ1-6,CASSFSDSPLHF,TGTGCCAGCAGTTTTTCCGATTCACCCCTCCACTTT
medium-sized,TRBV27,-,TRBJ1-5,CASRDGYSNQPQHF,TGTGCCAGCAGGGACGGATATAGCAATCAGCCCCAGCATTTT
-,TRBV19,-,TRBJ1-4,CASNIVEGGAGKLFF,TGTGCCAGTAATATCGTCGAAGGGGGGGCTGGAAAACTGTTTTTT
few,TRBV6-5,-,TRBJ2-7,CASSYYEQYF,TGTGCCAGCAGTTACTACGAGCAGTACTTC
-,TRBV6-1,-,TRBJ1-3,CASSEAPLGSGNTIYF,TGTGCCAGCAGTGAAGCCCCTCTGGGATCTGGAAACACCATATATTTT
-,TRBV20-1,-,TRBJ2-7,CSGIPGLVDEQYF,TGCAGTGGGATCCCGGGTCTTGTGGACGAGCAGTACTTC
few,TRBV6-5,-,TRBJ2-7,CASSYGGSRRLTYEQYF,TGTGCCAGCAGTTACGGTGGGTCCCGTCGGCTCACCTACGAGCAGTACTTC
-,TRBV11-2,-,TRBJ2-1,CASSLVARGEGEQFF,TGTGCCAGCAGCTTAGTGGCCAGGGGAGAGGGTGAGCAGTTCTTC
-,TRBV20-1,-,TRBJ2-5,CSARTSPPDIKEIQYF,TGCAGTGCTCGAACCTCCCCCCCGGACATAAAAGAGATCCAGTACTTC
once,TRBV27,TRBD1,TRBJ1-4,CASSLKWDRLRATNEELFF,TGTGCCAGCAGTTTAAAGTGGGACAGGCTACGTGCAACTAATGAAGAACTGTTTTTT
-,TRBV9,-,TRBJ2-2,CASSVTTGGTGELFF,TGTGCCAGCAGCGTAACTACAGGCGGCACCGGGGAGCTGTTTTTT
-,TRBV19,-,TRBJ1-3,CASSEDRYGNTIYF,TGTGCCAGTTCGGAAGACCGTTATGGAAACACCATATATTTT
-,TRBV2,TRBD1,TRBJ1-3,CASSEQGAGNTIYF,TGTGCCAGCAGTGAGCAGGGGGCGGGAAACACCATATATTTT
-,TRBV27,-,TRBJ2-1,CASSVYNEQFF,TGTGCCAGTAGCGTTTACAATGAGCAGTTCTTC
-,TRBV20-1,TRBD2,TRBJ2-7,CSARDRSGGSYEQYF,TGCAGTGCTAGAGATCGGAGCGGGGGATCCTACGAGCAGTACTTC
-,TRBV11-2,-,TRBJ1-6,CASSSRGHLHF,TGTGCCAGCAGCTCCCGGGGGCATCTCCACTTT
few,TRBV25-1,-,TRBJ1-3,CASSPGGHTIYF,TGTGCCAGCAGCCCGGGTGGGCACACCATATATTTT
-,TRBV10-1,TRBD2,TRBJ2-2,CASSEVAGASAGELFF,TGCGCCAGCAGTGAGGTAGCGGGTGCGTCGGCCGGGGAGCTGTTTTTT
few,TRBV28,-,TRBJ1-6,CASSGALGNSPLHF,TGTGCCAGCAGTGGGGCGCTGGGTAATTCACCCCTCCACTTT
-,TRBV21-1,-,TRBJ2-5,CASSKHTGGMGETQYF,TGTGCCAGCAGCAAGCACACAGGGGGCATGGGAGAGACCCAGTACTTC
once,TRBV6-4,TRBD2,TRBJ2-1,CASSDSGLAGGSRQFF,TGTGCCAGCAGTGACTCTGGTCTAGCGGGGGGCTCACGGCAGTTCTTC
-,TRBV6-1,-,TRBJ1-2,CASGGNYGYTF,TGTGCCAGCGGTGGGAACTATGGCTACACCTTC
few,TRBV20-1,TRBD2,TRBJ2-1,CSAAGLADYNEQFF,TGCAGTGCTGCAGGACTAGCGGACTACAATGAGCAGTTCTTC
few,TRBV12-3/TRBV12-4,-,TRBJ2-7,CASSRRKDYEQYF,TGTGCCAGCAGTCGACGGAAGGACTACGAGCAGTACTTC
once,TRBV5-5,-,TRBJ2-7,CASSLHGADSYEQYF,TGTGCCAGCAGCTTGCATGGGGCAGACTCCTACGAGCAGTACTTC
few,TRBV7-2,TRBD2,TRBJ2-5,CASSSGAGGETQYF,TGTGCCAGCAGCTCAGGAGCGGGGGGTGAGACCCAGTACTTC
medium-sized,TRBV7-2,-,TRBJ2-1,CASSLLEGRDNEQFF,TGTGCCAGCAGCTTACTCGAGGGGCGGGACAATGAGCAGTTCTTC
-,TRBV19,TRBD2,TRBJ2-3,CATTRLAGGSDTQYF,TGTGCCACCACTCGACTAGCGGGGGGCTCAGATACGCAGTATTTT
-,TRBV29-1,-,TRBJ2-3,CSVGETDTQYF,TGCAGCGTTGGGGAGACAGATACGCAGTATTTT
few,TRBV5-6,-,TRBJ1-2,CASSLFQGLIGYTF,TGTGCCAGCAGCTTGTTTCAGGGGTTGATTGGCTACACCTTC